This TCR beta chain originates from a study of T cells after yellow fever vaccination. Study-level points and caveats: Most primary-vaccination clones reappeared after the booster (approximately 95% CD4, approximately 88% CD8). A secondary response was less intense yet reached its peak sooner, at day 5 versus 15.

This clonotype was counted between two and nine times. Antigen: not known. V gave up 0 bases and J gave up 3 bases, with 11 bases separating them. The length of the CDR3 is 15 residues. Looked up from germline, CDR1 is WSHSY and CDR2 is SAAADI. For TCR, cDNA came from 5'RACE template switching, which added a universal primer site and UMIs. TCRdb re-called the 5' RACE reads through MiXCR, storing one row per CDR3 protein. This table has more than 300,000 distinct CDR3 sequences, about 10% appearing once. The chain carries TRBV10-2 and TRBJ2-5; D not resolved. This TCR derives from a man aged 18 to 30 who received the YFV17D yellow fever vaccine. Sequencing was performed on CD4+ T cells sorted from PBMCs, taken 45 days after the yellow fever booster vaccination. CDR3 in amino acids: CASSESGVQEETQYF. CDR3 DNA: TGCGCCAGCAGTGAGTCTGGGGTACAAGAAGAGACCCAGTACTTC.